The 6 T cell receptor beta chains listed next were all sequenced from one sample in a study of blood T cell repertoires in COVID-19. The protocol was immunoSEQ multiplex PCR, while the TCRdb copy is restricted to in-frame clones and leaves out a portion. Counted here are 40,000 or so clones, about four fifths occurring once; the ten biggest clones make up about 40%. The sequenced material came from peripheral blood. All receptors come from a middle-aged man with active or convalescent COVID-19.

The chain combines TRBV6-5 with TRBJ1-5; D call uncertain. Between the trimmed V and J ends, which lost 3 bases and 3 bases, there was a span of 6 bases. The CDR3 is 13 residues long. The germline V gene encodes CDR1 MNHEY and CDR2 SVGAGI. CDR3 bases: TGTGCCAGCAGTTATTCTCTCAATCAGCCCCAGCATTTT. It encodes CASSYSLNQPQHF.

The chain recombines TRBV30 with TRBJ1-2; no clear D. The CDR3 runs 13 residues. Germline V gives CDR1 GTSNPN, CDR2 SVGIG (reference sequence). V lost 3 bases to trimming and J lost 4 bases, with 12 bases between them. CDR3 loop: CAWSARVFYGYTF. The CDR3, as DNA: TGTGCCTGGAGCGCGAGGGTTTTCTATGGCTACACCTTC.

The rearrangement uses TRBV18 and TRBJ2-7; possible D gene TRBD2, 5 bases. The CDR3 extends over 12 amino acids. The V end lost 3 bases, the J end lost 3 bases, and 6 bases lay between the germline ends. CDR1 KGHSH and CDR2 LQKENI come from the germline V gene. The CDR3 DNA is TGTGCCAGCTCACCTGCGGGCTACGAGCAGTACTTC. Protein product: CASSPAGYEQYF.

The V gene is TRBV20-1, the J gene TRBJ2-7; a weak D match, TRBD1 (5 bases). From germline, CDR1 is DFQATT and CDR2 SNEGSKA (reference sequence). The CDR3 runs to 11 residues. V gave up 0 bases and J gave up 6 bases, with 6 bases separating them. Written as DNA, the CDR3 is TGCAGTGCTAGAGAGGGGCTCGAGCAGTACTTC. Its translation is CSAREGLEQYF.

This clone was counted only a few times. The V gene is TRBV5-1, the J gene TRBJ2-7; D is ambiguous. CDR1 is SGHRS and CDR2 is YFSETQ in the germline V gene. The CDR3 has 13 residues. Trimming pared 0 bases from V and 3 bases from J, leaving 7 bases between. CDR3 in DNA: TGCGCCAGCAGCTTGGGAGGAGTCTACGAGCAGTACTTC. Its translation is CASSLGGVYEQYF. The full variable domain, rest sourced from reference TRBV5-1 and TRBJ2-7, is KAGVTQTPRYLIKTRGQQVTLSCSPISGHRSVSWYQQTPGQGLQFLFEYFSETQRNKGNFPGRFSGRQFSNSRSEMNVSTLELGDSALYLCASSLGGVYEQYFGPGTRLTVT.

There are a few counts of this clone. This sequence joins TRBV28 and TRBJ1-2; D remains ambiguous. Germline values: CDR1 MDHEN, CDR2 SYDVKM. This CDR3 region has 13 residues. V was cut by 6 bases and J by 0 bases, with 8 bases left in between. The DNA for the CDR3 is TGTGCCAGCAGAGACGGGACTAACTATGGCTACACCTTC. It encodes CASRDGTNYGYTF.